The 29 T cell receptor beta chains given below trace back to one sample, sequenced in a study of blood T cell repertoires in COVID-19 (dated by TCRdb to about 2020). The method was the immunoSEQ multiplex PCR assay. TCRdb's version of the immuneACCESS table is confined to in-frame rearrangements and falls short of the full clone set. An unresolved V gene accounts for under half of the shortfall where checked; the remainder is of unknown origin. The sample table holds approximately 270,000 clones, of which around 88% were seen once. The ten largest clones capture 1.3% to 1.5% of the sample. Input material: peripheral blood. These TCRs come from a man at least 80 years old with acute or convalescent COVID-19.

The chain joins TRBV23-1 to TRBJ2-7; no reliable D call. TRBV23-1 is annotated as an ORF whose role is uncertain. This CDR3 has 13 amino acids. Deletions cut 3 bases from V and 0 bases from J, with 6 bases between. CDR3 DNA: TGCGCCAGCAGTCACGAGAGCTCCTACGAGCAGTACTTC. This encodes CASSHESSYEQYF.

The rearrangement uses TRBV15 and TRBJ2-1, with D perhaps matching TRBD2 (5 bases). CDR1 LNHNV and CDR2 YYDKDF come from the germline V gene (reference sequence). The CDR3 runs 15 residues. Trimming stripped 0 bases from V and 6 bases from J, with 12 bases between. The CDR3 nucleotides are TGTGCCACCAGCAGAGATCGAAGGGAGTTCAATGAGCAGTTCTTC. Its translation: CATSRDRREFNEQFF.

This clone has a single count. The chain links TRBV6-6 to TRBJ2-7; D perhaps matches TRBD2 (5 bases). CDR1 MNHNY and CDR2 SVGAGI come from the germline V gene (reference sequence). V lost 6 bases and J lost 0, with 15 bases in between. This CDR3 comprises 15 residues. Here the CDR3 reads CASSHSGLSSYEQYF. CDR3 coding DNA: TGTGCCAGCAGCCACAGCGGACTGTCCTCCTACGAGCAGTACTTC.

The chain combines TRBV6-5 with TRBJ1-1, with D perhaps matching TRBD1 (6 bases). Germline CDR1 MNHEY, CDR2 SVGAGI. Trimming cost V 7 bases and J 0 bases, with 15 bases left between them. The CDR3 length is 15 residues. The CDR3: CASKTGQLMNTEAFF. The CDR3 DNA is TGTGCCAGCAAGACTGGACAGCTCATGAACACTGAAGCTTTCTTT.

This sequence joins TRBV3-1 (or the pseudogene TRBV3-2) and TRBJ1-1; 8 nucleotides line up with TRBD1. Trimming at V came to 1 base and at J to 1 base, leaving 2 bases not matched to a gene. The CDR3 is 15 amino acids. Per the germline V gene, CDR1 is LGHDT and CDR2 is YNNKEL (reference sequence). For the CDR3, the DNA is TGTGCCAGCAGCCAAGCAGGGGGCGCGAACACTGAAGCTTTCTTT. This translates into CASSQAGGANTEAFF.

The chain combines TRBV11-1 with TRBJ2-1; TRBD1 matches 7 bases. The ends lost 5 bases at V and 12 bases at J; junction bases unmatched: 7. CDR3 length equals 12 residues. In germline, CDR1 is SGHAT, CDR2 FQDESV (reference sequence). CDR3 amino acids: CASSRSQGSQFF. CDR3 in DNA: TGTGCCAGCAGCCGTTCACAGGGGTCGCAGTTCTTC.

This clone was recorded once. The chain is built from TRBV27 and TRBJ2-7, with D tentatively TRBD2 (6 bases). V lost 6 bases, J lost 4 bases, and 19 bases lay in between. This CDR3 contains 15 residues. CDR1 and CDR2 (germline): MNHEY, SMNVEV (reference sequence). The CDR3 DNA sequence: TGTGCCAGCAGAACCGTTGGGGGAGGCTCGTACGAGCAGTACTTC. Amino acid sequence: CASRTVGGGSYEQYF.

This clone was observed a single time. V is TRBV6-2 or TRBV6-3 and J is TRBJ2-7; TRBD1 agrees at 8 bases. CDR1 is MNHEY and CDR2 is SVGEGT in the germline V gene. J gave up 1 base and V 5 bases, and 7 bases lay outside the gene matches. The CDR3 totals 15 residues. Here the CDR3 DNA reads TGTGCCAGCAGTCTTCAGGGGGCGCGGTCCTACGAGCAGTACTTC. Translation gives CASSLQGARSYEQYF.

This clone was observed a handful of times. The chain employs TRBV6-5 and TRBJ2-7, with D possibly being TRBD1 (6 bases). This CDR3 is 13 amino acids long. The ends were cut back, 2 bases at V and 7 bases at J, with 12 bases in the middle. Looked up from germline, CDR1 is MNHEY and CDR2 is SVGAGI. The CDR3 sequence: CASSYAGVGEQYF. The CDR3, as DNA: TGTGCCAGCAGTTACGCAGGGGTAGGAGAGCAGTACTTC.

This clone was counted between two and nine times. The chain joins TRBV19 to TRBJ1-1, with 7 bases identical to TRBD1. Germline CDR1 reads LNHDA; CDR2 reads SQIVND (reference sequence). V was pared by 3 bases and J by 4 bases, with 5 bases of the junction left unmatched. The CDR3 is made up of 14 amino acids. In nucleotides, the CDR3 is TGTGCCAGTAGTATGCGACAGGGTGGCACTGAAGCTTTCTTT. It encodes CASSMRQGGTEAFF.

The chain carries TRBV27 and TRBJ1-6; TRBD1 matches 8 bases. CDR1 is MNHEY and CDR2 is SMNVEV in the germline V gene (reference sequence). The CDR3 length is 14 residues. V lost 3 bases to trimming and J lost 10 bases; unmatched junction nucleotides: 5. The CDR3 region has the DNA TGTGCCAGCAGTTTGACAGGGGTGGCATCACCCCTCCACTTT. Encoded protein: CASSLTGVASPLHF.

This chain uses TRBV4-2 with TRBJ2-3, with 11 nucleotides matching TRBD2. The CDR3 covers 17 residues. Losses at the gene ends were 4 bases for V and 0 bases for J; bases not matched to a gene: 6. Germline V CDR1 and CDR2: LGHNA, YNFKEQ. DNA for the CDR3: TGTGCCAGCAGCCCTCGACTAGCGGGAAGGAGCACAGATACGCAGTATTTT. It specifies CASSPRLAGRSTDTQYF.

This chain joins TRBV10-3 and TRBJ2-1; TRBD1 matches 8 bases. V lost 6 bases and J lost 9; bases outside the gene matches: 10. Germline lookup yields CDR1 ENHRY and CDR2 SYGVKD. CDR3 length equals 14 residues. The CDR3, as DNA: TGTGCCATCAGGGAGACAGGGGATGGGGGTGAGCAGTTCTTC. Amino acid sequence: CAIRETGDGGEQFF.

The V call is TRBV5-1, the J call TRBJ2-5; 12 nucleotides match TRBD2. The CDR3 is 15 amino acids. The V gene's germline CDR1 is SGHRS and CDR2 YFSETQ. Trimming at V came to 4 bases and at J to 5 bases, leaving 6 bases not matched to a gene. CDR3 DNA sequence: TGCGCCAGCAGCACCGTACTAGCGGGAGGCGAGACCCAGTACTTC. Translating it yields CASSTVLAGGETQYF. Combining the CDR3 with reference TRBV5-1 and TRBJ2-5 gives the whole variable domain KAGVTQTPRYLIKTRGQQVTLSCSPISGHRSVSWYQQTPGQGLQFLFEYFSETQRNKGNFPGRFSGRQFSNSRSEMNVSTLELGDSALYLCASSTVLAGGETQYFGPGTRLLVL.

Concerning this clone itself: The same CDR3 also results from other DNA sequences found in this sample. The chain's CDR3 is CASSSTSGGKETQYF. In nucleotides, the CDR3 is TGTGCCAGCAGTTCGACTAGCGGGGGAAAAGAGACCCAGTACTTC. The genes are TRBV27 and TRBJ2-5; TRBD2 matches at 12 bases. The CDR3 sequence is 15 residues long. Looked up from germline, CDR1 is MNHEY and CDR2 is SMNVEV (reference sequence). The ends lost 4 bases at V and 3 bases at J; junction bases unmatched: 3.

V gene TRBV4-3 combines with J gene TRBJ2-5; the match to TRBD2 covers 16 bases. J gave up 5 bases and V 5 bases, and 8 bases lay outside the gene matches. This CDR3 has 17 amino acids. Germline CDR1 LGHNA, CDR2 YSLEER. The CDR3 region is CASSTGTSGGAGETQYF. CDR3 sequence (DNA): TGCGCCAGCAGCACCGGGACTAGCGGGGGGGCCGGTGAGACCCAGTACTTC.

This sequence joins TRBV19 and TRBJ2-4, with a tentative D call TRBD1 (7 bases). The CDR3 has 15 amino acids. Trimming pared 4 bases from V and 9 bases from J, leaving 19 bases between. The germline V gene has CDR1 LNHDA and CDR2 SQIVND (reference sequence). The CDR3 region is CASSTPRGAGFIQYF. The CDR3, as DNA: TGTGCCAGTAGTACTCCCAGGGGGGCCGGGTTCATTCAGTACTTC.

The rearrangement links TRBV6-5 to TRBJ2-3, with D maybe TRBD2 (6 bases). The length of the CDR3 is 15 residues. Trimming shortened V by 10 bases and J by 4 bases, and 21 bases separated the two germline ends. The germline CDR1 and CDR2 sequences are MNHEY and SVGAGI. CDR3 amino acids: CATAGVGGRADTQYF. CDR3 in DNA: TGTGCCACCGCGGGTGTGGGAGGTAGGGCAGATACGCAGTATTTT.

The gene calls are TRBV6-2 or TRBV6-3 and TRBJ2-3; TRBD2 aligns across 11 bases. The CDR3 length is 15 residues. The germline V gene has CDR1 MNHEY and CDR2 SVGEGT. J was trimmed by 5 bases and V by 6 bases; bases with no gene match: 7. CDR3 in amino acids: CASSKGLAGGDTQYF. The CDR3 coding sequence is TGTGCCAGCAGCAAAGGGCTAGCGGGAGGAGATACGCAGTATTTT.

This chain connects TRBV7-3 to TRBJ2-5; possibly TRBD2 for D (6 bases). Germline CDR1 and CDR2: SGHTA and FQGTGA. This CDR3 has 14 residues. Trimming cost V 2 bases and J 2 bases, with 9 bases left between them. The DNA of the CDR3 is TGTGCCAGCAGCTTAGGAGGGCCACAAGAGACCCAGTACTTC. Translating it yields CASSLGGPQETQYF.

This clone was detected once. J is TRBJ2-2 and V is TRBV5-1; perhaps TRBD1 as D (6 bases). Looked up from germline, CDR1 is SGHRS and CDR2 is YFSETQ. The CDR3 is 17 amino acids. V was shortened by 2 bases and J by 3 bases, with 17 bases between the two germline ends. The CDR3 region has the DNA TGCGCCAGCAGCTTTATTTTCGGCAGGGGCGACACCGGGGAGCTGTTTTTT. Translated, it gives CASSFIFGRGDTGELFF.

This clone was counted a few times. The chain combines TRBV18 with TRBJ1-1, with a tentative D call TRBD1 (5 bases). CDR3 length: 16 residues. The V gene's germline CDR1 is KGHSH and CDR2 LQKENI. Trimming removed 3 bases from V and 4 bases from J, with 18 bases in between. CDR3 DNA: TGTGCCAGCTCACCTCCCTCGGGGGGACTACGCACTGAAGCTTTCTTT. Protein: CASSPPSGGLRTEAFF.

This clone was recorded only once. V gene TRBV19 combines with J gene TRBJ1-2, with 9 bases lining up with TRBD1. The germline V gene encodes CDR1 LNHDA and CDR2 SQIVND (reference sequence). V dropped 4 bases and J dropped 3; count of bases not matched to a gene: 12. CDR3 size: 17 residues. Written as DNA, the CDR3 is TGTGCCAGTAGTAATACCCAGACAGGGGGGCTCTACTATGGCTACACCTTC. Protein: CASSNTQTGGLYYGYTF.

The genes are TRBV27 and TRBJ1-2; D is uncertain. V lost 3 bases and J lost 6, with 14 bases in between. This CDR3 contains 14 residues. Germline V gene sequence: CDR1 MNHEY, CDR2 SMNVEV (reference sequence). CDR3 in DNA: TGTGCCAGCAGTTTGCTTGGAGGGAGCGATGGCTACACCTTC. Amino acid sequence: CASSLLGGSDGYTF.

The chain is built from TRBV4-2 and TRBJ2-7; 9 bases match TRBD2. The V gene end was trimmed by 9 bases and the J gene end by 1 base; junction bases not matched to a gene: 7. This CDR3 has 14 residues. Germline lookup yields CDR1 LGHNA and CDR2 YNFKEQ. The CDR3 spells CASSMLAGSYEQYF. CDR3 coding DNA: TGTGCCAGTAGTATGCTAGCGGGGTCCTACGAGCAGTACTTC.

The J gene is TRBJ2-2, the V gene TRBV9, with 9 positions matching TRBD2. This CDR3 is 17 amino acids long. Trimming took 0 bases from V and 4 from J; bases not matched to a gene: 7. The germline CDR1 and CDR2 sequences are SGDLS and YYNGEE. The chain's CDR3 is CASSVAGLAGRTGELFF. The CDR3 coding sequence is TGTGCCAGCAGCGTAGCTGGGCTAGCGGGACGCACCGGGGAGCTGTTTTTT.

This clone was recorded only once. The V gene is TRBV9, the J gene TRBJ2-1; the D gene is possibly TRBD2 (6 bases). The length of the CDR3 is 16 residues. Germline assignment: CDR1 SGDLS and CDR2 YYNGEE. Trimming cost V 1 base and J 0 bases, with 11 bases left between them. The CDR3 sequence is CASSVTGGSSYNEQFF. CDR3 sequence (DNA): TGTGCCAGCAGCGTAACCGGGGGAAGCTCCTACAATGAGCAGTTCTTC.

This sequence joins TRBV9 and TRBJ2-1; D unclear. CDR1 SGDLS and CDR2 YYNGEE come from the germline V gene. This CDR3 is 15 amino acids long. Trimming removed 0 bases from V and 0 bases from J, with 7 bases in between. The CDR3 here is CASSVVSSSYNEQFF. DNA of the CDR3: TGTGCCAGCAGCGTAGTATCGAGCTCCTACAATGAGCAGTTCTTC.

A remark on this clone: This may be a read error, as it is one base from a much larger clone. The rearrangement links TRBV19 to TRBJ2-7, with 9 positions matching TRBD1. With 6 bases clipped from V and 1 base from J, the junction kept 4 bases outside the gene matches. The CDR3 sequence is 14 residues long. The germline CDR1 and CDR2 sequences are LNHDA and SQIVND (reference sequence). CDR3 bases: TGTGCCAGTAGCCAGGACAGGGGTTCCTACGAGCAGTACTTC. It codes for CASSQDRGSYEQYF.